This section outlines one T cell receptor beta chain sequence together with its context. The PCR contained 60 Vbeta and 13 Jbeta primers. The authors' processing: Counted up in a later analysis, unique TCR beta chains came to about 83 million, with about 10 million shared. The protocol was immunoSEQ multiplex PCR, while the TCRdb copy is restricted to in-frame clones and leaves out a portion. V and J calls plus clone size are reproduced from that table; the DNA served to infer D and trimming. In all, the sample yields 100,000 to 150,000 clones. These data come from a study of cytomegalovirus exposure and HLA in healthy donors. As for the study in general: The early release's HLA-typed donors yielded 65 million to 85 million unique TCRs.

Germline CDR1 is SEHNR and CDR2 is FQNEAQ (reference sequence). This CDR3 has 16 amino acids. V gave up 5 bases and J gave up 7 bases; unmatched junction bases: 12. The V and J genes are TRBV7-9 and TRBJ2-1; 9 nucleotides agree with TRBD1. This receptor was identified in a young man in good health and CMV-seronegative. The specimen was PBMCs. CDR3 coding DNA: TGTGCCAGCAGCCAAGGGGTATGGGACAGGGATAATGAGCAGTTCTTC. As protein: CASSQGVWDRDNEQFF.